This T cell receptor beta chain derives from a study of blood T cell repertoires in COVID-19. Study summary: From T cells, B-cell-depleted T cells, or PBMCs came the material, which was cDNA or gDNA.

In the source study's methods: Estimation of nucleated cell counts relied on the amplification of reference gene primers. TCRdb keeps only in-frame clones here, not all; method: immunoSEQ multiplex PCR. That table furnishes V, J and clone size, whereas the DNA furnished D and trimming. This table holds about 140,000 clones, around four fifths found once. V dropped 4 bases and J dropped 7; count of bases not matched to a gene: 12. The CDR3 spans 15 residues. Sequencing was carried out using peripheral blood. This chain joins TRBV23-1 and TRBJ2-7; 8 bases align to TRBD1. TRBV23-1 is treated as an ORF (open reading frame) with a function not yet certain. The clonotype originates from a human donor in a cohort sampled during active COVID-19. The CDR3 here is CASSLNGTGVSEQYF. CDR3 nucleotide sequence: TGCGCCAGCAGTCTCAACGGGACAGGTGTTAGTGAGCAGTACTTC.